These T cell receptor beta chains were read from a single sample in a study of shared clonotypes between healthy human individuals. Data came from immunoSEQ multiplex PCR; TCRdb stores just in-frame clones and leaves some out. The sample yields about 2,100,000 clones, 90% to 95% seen once. Sequenced sample: naive CD8+ T cells from PBMCs. Every receptor here comes from a man younger than 35 in good health. Some clones in this sample may be carry-over from other donors' samples. Both conserved end residues are part of each CDR3. The D gene is left open where the match is weak. The size entry is marked missing in some rows and otherwise reads once, few, many or a size class.

J gene,V gene,clone size,D gene,CDR3 protein,CDR3 DNA
TRBJ1-2,TRBV19,few,-,CASSIGVLNGYTF,TGTGCCAGTAGTATCGGGGTCTTGAATGGCTACACCTTC
TRBJ2-3,TRBV6-4,-,TRBD2,CASSGTSGADTQYF,TGTGCCAGCAGTGGGACTAGCGGGGCAGATACGCAGTATTTT
TRBJ2-1,TRBV27,once,TRBD1,CASSFSGTGEFEQFF,TGTGCCAGCAGTTTTTCCGGGACAGGGGAGTTTGAGCAGTTCTTC
TRBJ1-2,TRBV13,-,TRBD1,CASSPGQGALGYTF,TGTGCCAGCAGCCCCGGACAGGGGGCGCTGGGCTACACCTTC
TRBJ2-1,TRBV19,-,TRBD2,CASSIDRAGGANEQFF,TGTGCCAGTAGTATAGATCGAGCGGGAGGGGCCAATGAGCAGTTCTTC
TRBJ2-7,TRBV27,-,TRBD2,CASSFRTSGSYEQYF,TGTGCCAGCAGTTTCCGGACTAGCGGCTCCTACGAGCAGTACTTC
TRBJ2-5,TRBV28,-,TRBD1,CASSLWAQQGMETQYF,TGTGCCAGCAGTTTATGGGCCCAACAGGGGATGGAGACCCAGTACTTC
TRBJ2-5,TRBV18,-,-,CASSPPDQETQYF,TGTGCCAGCTCACCCCCAGACCAAGAGACCCAGTACTTC
TRBJ2-1,TRBV27,-,-,CASSEWNGSYNEQFF,TGTGCCAGCAGTGAATGGAACGGGTCCTACAATGAGCAGTTCTTC
TRBJ1-2,TRBV6-1,-,-,CASSALQGGRSYGYTF,TGTGCCAGCAGTGCGCTACAGGGAGGTAGAAGCTATGGCTACACCTTC